This T cell receptor beta chain was observed in a study of OX40 agonist ivuxolimab in advanced cancers. Study findings and constraints: It was also the case that some nonresponders had low normalized T-cell clonal expansion. The work left the antigen specificity of expanded peripheral T cells undetermined. CD4+ and CD8+ blood T cells expanded clonally by week 6 at 0.1 to 3.0 mg/kg.

Sampling times: baseline, cycle 4 day 1, cycle 7 day 1. The CDR3 sequence is 19 residues long. As concerns this clone: The antigen remains undetermined.

Here immunoSEQ multiplex PCR was the method, and the copy in TCRdb shows in-frame clones only, minus some. Among 51,000 or so clones listed, 79% were seen once. This chain links TRBV21-1 with TRBJ2-3; no DNA check was done on the table's D call, TRBD2. TRBV21-1 is flagged as a pseudogene. The receptor comes from an adult with an advanced solid tumor such as melanoma, head and neck, liver or kidney cancer. The sequencing here drew on CD4+ or CD8+ T cells sorted from blood, taken in a trial of the OX40 agonist ivuxolimab. This chain's CDR3 is CASSHGGEGPPEVSDTQYF. In DNA form, the CDR3 reads TGTGCCAGCAGCCACGGAGGGGAGGGCCCTCCCGAAGTCTCAGATACGCAGTATTTT.